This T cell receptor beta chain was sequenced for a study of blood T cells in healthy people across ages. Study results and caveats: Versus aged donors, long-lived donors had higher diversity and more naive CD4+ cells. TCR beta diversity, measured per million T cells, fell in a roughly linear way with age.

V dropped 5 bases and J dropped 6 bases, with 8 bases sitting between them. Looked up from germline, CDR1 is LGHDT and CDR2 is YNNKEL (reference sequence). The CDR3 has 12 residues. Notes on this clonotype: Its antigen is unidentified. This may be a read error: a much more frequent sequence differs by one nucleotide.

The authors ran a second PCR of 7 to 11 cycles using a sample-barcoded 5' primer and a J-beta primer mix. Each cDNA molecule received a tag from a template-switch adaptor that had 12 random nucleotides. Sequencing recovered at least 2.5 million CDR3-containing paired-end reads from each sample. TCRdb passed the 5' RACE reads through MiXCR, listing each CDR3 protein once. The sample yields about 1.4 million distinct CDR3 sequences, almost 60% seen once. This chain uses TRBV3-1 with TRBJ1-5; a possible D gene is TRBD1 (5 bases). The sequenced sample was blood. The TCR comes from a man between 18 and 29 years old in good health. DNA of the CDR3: TGTGCCAGCAGCGATGGGGCTCAGCCCCAGCATTTT. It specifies CASSDGAQPQHF. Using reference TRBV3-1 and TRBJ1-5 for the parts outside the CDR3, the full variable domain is DTAVSQTPKYLVTQMGNDKSIKCEQNLGHDTMYWYKQDSKKFLKIMFSYNNKELIINETVPNRFSPKSPDKAHLNLHINSLELGDSAVYFCASSDGAQPQHFGDGTRLSIL.